Given below is one T cell receptor beta chain in context. Its antigen is still unknown. Nothing much larger sits one base from this clone, and base qualities are not available. This record comes from a study of T cell changes during pregnancy in multiple sclerosis (dated by TCRdb to about 2019). About the investigation overall: In women with multiple sclerosis, the researchers looked at how the T cell repertoire shifted as pregnancy progressed.

The method was the immunoSEQ multiplex PCR assay. The table was pulled from immuneACCESS by TCRdb, which kept in-frame rearrangements only. Such tables lose some clones; where checked, under half of the loss comes from unresolved V genes, and the rest has no known cause. This sample holds 25,000 to 35,000 clones; about 91% were observed only once. Together, the top ten hold roughly 9.7% of the sample. CDR1 SEHNR and CDR2 FQNEAQ were looked up in the germline V gene (reference sequence). Relative to germline, V is missing 5 bases and J is missing 4 bases, with 6 bases of the junction outside any gene match. The CDR3 goes from the cysteine to the phenylalanine over 14 residues. Of the read, only the CDR3 DNA is kept; its 42 bases are in frame from base 1.

The clonotype originates from a female donor with multiple sclerosis, enrolled in a pregnancy study. The source was CD8+ T cells from peripheral blood mononuclear cells, collected in the first trimester of pregnancy. The chain is encoded by TRBV7-9 joined to TRBJ2-7; the junction holds 9 bases that match TRBD1. The DNA sequence is TGTGCCAGCAGCCACAGGGGGCTGGGATACGAGCAGTACTTC. Protein translation: CASSHRGLGYEQYF.